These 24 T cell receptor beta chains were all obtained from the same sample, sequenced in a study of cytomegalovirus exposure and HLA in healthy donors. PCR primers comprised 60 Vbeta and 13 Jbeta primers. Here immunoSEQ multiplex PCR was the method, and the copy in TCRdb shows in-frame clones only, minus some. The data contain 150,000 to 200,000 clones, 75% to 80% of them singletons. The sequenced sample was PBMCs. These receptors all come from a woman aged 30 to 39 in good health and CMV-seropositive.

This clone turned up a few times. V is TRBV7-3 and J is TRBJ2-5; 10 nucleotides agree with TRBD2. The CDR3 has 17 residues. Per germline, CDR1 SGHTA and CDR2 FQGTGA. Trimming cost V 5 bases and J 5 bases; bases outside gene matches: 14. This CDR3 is CASSPGKERGGRETQYF. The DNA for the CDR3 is TGTGCCAGCAGCCCCGGAAAGGAGCGGGGGGGCCGGGAGACCCAGTACTTC.

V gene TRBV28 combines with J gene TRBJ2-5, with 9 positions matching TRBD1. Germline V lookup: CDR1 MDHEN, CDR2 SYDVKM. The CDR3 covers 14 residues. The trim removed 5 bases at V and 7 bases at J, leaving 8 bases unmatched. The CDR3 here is CASSRDRASGTQYF. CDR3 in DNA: TGTGCCAGCAGTCGGGACAGGGCCTCTGGGACCCAGTACTTC.

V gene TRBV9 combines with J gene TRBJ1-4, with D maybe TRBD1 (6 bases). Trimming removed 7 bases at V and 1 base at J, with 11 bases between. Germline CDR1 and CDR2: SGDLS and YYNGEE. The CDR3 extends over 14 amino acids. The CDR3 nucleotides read TGTGCCAGCCTAACAGGGATAACTAATGAAAAACTGTTTTTT. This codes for CASLTGITNEKLFF.

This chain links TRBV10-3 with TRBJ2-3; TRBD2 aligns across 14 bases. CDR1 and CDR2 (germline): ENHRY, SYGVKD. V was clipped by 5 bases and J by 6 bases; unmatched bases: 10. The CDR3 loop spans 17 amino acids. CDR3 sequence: CAISRGMTSGGDDTQYF. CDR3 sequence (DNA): TGTGCCATCAGTCGTGGGATGACTAGCGGGGGGGATGATACGCAGTATTTT.

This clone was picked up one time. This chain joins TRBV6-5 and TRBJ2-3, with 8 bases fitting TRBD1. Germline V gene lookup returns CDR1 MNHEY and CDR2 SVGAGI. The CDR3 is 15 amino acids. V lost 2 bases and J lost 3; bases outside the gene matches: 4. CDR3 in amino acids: CASSYEGQATDTQYF. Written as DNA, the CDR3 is TGTGCCAGCAGTTACGAGGGACAGGCGACAGATACGCAGTATTTT.

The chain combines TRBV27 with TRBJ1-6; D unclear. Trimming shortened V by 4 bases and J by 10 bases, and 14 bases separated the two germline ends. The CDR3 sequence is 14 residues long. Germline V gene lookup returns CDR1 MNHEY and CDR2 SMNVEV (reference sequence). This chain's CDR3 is CASSCPVRLSPLHF. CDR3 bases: TGTGCCAGCAGTTGCCCGGTGCGGTTATCACCCCTCCACTTT.

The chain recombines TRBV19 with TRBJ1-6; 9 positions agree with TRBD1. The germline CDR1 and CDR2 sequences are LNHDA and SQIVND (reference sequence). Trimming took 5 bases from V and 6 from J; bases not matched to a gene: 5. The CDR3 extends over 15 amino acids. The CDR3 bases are TGTGCCAGTAGTCCCTGGACAGGGGTTAATTCACCCCTCCACTTT. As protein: CASSPWTGVNSPLHF.

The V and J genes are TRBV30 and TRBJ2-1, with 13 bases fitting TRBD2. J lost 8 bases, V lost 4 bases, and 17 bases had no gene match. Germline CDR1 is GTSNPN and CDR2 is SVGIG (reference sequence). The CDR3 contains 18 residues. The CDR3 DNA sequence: TGTGCCTGGACGGAGGCACTAGCGGGAGGGCTCGGGGAGGATGAGCAGTTCTTC. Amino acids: CAWTEALAGGLGEDEQFF.

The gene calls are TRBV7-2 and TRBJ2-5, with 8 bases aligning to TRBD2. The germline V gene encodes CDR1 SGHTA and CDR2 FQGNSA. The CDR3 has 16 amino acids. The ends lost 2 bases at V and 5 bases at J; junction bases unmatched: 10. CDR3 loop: CASSLRQREPGETQYF. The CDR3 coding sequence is TGTGCCAGCAGCTTACGACAGCGGGAGCCGGGGGAGACCCAGTACTTC.

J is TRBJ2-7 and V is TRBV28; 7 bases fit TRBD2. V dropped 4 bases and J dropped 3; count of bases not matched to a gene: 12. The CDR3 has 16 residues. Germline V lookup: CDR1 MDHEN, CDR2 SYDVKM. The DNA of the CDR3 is TGTGCCAGCAGTTCATCCCAGTCGGGACTACTCTACGAGCAGTACTTC. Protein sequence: CASSSSQSGLLYEQYF.

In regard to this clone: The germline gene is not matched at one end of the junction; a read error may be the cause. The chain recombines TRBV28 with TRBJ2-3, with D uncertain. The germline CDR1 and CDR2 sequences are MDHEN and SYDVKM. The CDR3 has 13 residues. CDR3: CASSPPSIDTQYF. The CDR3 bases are TGTGCCAGCAGTCCCCCAAGCATAGATACGCAGTATTTT. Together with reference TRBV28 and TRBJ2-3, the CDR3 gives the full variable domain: DVKVTQSSRYLVKRTGEKVFLECVQDMDHENMFWYRQDPGLGLRLIYFSYDVKMKEKGDIPEGYSVSREKKERFSLILESASTNQTSMYLCASSPPSIDTQYFGPGTRLTVL.

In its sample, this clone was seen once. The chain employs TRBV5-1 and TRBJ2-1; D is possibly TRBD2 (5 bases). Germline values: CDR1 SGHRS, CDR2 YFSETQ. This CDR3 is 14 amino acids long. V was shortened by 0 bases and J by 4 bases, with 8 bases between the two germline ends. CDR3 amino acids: CASSLAGLYNEQFF. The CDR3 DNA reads TGCGCCAGCAGCTTGGCCGGACTTTACAATGAGCAGTTCTTC.

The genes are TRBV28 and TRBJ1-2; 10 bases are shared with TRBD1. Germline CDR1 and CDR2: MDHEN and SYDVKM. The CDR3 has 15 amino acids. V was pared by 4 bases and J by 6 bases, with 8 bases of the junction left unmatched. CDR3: CASSSGTGVTNGYTF. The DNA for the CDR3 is TGTGCCAGCAGTTCCGGGACAGGGGTGACGAATGGCTACACCTTC.

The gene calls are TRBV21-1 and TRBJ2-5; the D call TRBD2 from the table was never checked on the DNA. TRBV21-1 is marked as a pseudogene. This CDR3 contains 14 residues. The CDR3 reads CASSRSGSGETQYF. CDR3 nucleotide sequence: TGTGCCAGCAGCAGAAGCGGGAGCGGAGAGACCCAGTACTTC.

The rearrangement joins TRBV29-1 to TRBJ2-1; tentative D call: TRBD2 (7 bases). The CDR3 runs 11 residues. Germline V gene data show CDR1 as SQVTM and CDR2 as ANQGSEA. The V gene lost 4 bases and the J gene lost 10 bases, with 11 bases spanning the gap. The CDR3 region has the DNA TGCAGCGTTGCAAAGGGGGGGGAGCAGTTCTTC. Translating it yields CSVAKGGEQFF.

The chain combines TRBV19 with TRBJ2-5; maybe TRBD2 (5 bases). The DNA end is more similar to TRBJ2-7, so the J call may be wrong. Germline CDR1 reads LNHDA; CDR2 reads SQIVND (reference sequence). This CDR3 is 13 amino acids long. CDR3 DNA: TGTGCCAGTAGTACCAGACGGGATTACGAGCAGTACTTC. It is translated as CASSTRRDYEQYF.

CDR3 DNA sequence: TGTGCCAGCAGCTATGGTCGGAGCTACGAGCAGTACTTC. This gives the protein CASSYGRSYEQYF. This sequence joins TRBV5-6 and TRBJ2-7; D not resolved. The CDR3 loop spans 13 amino acids. Between the trimmed V and J ends, which lost 3 bases and 3 bases, there was a span of 10 bases. Per germline, CDR1 SGHDT and CDR2 YYEEEE.

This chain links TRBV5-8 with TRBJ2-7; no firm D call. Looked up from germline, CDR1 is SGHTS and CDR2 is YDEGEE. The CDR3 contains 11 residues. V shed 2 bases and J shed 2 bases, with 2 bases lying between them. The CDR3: CASSFAYEQYF. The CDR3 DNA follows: TGTGCCAGCAGCTTCGCCTACGAGCAGTACTTC.

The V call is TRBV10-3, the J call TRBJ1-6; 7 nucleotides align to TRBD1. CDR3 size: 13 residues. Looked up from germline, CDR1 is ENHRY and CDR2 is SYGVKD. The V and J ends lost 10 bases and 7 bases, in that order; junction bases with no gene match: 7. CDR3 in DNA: TGTGCCACCACCCGACAGGGAAATTCACCCCTCCACTTT. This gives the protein CATTRQGNSPLHF.

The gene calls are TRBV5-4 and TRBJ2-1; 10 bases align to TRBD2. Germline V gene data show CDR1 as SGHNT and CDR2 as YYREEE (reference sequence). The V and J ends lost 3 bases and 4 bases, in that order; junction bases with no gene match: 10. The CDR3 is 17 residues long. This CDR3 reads CASSSRGTSGAYNEQFF. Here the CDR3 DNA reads TGTGCCAGCAGCTCCCGGGGTACTAGCGGGGCTTACAATGAGCAGTTCTTC.

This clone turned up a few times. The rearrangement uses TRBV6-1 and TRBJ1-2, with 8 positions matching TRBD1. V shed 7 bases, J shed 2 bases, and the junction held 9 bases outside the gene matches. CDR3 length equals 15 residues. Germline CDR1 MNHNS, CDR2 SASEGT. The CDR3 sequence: CASIERTGWNYGYTF. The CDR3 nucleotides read TGTGCCAGCATCGAGAGGACAGGGTGGAACTATGGCTACACCTTC.

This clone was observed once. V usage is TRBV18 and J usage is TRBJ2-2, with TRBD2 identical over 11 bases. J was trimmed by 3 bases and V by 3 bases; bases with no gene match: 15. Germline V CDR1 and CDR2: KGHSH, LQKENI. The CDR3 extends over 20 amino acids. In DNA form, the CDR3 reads TGTGCCAGCTCACCCCTCGCAGCTGTAGCGGGAGGGCCTGACACCGGGGAGCTGTTTTTT. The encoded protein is CASSPLAAVAGGPDTGELFF.

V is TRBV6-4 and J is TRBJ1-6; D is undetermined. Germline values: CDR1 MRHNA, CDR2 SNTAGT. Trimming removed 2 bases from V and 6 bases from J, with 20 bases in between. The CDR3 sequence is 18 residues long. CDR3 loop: CASSDPPGSPPLNSPLHF. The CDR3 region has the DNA TGTGCCAGCAGTGACCCGCCGGGGTCCCCTCCGCTTAATTCACCCCTCCACTTT.

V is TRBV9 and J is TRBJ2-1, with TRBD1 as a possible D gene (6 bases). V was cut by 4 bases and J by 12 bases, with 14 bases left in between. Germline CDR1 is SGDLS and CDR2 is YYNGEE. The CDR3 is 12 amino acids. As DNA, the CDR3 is TGTGCCAGCAGCCCAGGGGAGAGCGGGCAGTTCTTC. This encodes CASSPGESGQFF.